This T cell receptor beta chain was sequenced for a study of shared clonotypes between healthy human individuals. CDR3 size: 11 residues. Looked up from germline, CDR1 is PRHDT and CDR2 is FYEKMQ (reference sequence). The germline V and J ends were trimmed by 4 bases and 7 bases, with 7 bases remaining between them. Assay used: immunoSEQ multiplex PCR; TCRdb lists only in-frame clones, some missing. The sample shows roughly 1 million clones, about 80% of them seen only once. V is TRBV13 and J is TRBJ1-2; D might be TRBD1 (6 bases). Sequencing was performed on memory CD4+ T cells from PBMCs. Stated subset: CD45RA-negative fraction. The TCR sequence derives from a man aged 18 to 35 in good health. Some clones in this sample may be carry-over from other donors' samples. The DNA of the CDR3 is TGTGCCAGCAGCTACAGGGCTGGCTACACCTTC. Protein: CASSYRAGYTF.